Sequencing of this T cell receptor (beta chain) was carried out in a study of Graves' ophthalmopathy and Graves' hyperthyroidism. V lost 2 bases, J lost 7 bases, and 5 bases lay in between. The CDR3 is 11 residues long. Germline V gives CDR1 ENHRY, CDR2 SYGVKD. From RNA, the CDR3 regions of TCR beta chains were amplified and sequenced. The authors performed first-round RT-PCR with HTBI primers and then a second-round multiplex PCR. One entry per CDR3 protein, called by TCRdb with MiXCR from the multiplex PCR reads. The table shows 680,000 or so distinct CDR3 sequences, with 22% occurring only once. Sequencing was done on a sample of peripheral blood. The chain combines TRBV10-3 with TRBJ2-5; D call uncertain. This receptor was taken from a woman aged 18-29 years with stable Graves' hyperthyroidism. Some clones in this sample may be carry-over from other donors' samples. Here the CDR3 reads CAISEGPTQYF. Written as DNA, the CDR3 is TGTGCCATCAGTGAGGGACCGACCCAGTACTTC.